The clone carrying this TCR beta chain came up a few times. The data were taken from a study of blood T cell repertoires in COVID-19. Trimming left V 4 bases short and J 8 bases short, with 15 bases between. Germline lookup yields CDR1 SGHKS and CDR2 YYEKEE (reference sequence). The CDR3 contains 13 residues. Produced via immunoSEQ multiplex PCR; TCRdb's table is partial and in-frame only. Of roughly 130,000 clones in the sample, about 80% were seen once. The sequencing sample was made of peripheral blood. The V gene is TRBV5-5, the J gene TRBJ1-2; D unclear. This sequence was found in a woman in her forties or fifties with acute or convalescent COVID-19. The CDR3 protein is CASSAQQTTGYTF. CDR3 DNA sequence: TGTGCCAGCAGCGCCCAACAGACCACGGGCTACACCTTC.